This T cell receptor beta chain was documented in a study of vaccination and CD4 T cells after COVID-19. This clonotype was detected a few times. What it binds is unknown. Indicated time point: late sampling 161 to 241 days after vaccination in a few convalescent patients. Specified treatment: approximately 9-day PBMC culture with coronavirus spike peptide pools or control peptides (ViraFEST assay). The dates of positive PCR tests extended from March through December 2020 and came before the US Alpha, Beta and Delta variants. Oncomine TCR Beta short-read sequencing was applied to DNA from cultured CD4+ T cells. TCRdb passed the PCR reads through MiXCR, listing each CDR3 protein once. Found here are some 24,000 distinct CDR3 sequences, 30% of them singletons; the top ten hold around 2.9%. The receptor's source is a human donor who had recovered from COVID-19. Sequenced here: CD4+ T cells from blood, cultured in vitro, sampled about 7 months after SARS-CoV-2 vaccination.

CDR3 region: CASSFNARGNTEAFF. CDR3 nucleotides: TGTGCCAGCAGTTTCAACGCCCGGGGGAACACTGAAGCTTTCTTT. This sequence joins TRBV6-1 and TRBJ1-1; no definite D call. CDR1 MNHNS and CDR2 SASEGT come from the germline V gene. The ends were cut back, 5 bases at V and 1 base at J, with 14 bases in the middle. There are 15 residues in the CDR3.